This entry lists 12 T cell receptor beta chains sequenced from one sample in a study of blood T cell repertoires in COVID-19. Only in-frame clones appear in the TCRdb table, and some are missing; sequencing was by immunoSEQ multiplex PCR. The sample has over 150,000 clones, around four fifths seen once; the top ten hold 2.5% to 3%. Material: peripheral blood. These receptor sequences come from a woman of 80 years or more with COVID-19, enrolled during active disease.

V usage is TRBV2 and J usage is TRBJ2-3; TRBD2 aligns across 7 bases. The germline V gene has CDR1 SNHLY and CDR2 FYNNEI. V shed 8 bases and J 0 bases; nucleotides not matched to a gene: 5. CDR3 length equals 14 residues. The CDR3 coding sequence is TGTGCCAGCGGAAGGGACTATAGCACAGATACGCAGTATTTT. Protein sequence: CASGRDYSTDTQYF.

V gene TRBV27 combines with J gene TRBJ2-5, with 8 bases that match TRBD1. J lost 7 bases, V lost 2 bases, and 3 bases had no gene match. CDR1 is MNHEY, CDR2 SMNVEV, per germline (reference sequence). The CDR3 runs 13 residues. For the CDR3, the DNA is TGTGCCAGCAGTTTAGGACAGGGTGTGACCCAGTACTTC. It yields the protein CASSLGQGVTQYF.

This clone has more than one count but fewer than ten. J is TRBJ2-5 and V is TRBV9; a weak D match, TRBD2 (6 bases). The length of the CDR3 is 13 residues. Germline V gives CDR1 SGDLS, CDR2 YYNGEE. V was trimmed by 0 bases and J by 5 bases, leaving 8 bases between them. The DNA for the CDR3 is TGTGCCAGCAGCGTAGCGGGAGTTGAGACCCAGTACTTC. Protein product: CASSVAGVETQYF.

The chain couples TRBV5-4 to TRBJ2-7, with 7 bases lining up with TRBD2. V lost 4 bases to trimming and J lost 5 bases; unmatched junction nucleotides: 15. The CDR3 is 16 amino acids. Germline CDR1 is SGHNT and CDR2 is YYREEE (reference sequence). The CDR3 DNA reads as TGTGCCAGCAGCGCCGGTTTATTCGCGGGAGTGGACGAGCAGTACTTC. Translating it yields CASSAGLFAGVDEQYF.

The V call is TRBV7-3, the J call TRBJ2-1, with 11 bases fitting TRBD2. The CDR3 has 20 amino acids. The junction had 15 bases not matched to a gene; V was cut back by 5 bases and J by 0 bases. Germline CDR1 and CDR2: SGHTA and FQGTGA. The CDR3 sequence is CASSPGLAGLPSRSYNEQFF. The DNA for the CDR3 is TGTGCCAGCAGCCCCGGACTAGCGGGCCTACCTTCGCGCTCCTACAATGAGCAGTTCTTC.

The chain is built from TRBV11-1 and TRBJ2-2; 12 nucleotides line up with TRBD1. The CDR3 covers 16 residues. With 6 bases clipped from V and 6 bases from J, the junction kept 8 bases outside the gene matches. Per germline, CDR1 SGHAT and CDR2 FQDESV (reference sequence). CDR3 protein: CASSNRDRGLSGELFF. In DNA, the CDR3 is TGTGCCAGCAGTAACCGGGACAGGGGGCTTTCCGGGGAGCTGTTTTTT. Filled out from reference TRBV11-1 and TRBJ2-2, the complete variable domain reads EAEVAQSPRYKITEKSQAVAFWCDPISGHATLYWYRQILGQGPELLVQFQDESVVDDSQLPKDRFSAERLKGVDSTLKIQPAELGDSAMYLCASSNRDRGLSGELFFGEGSRLTVL.

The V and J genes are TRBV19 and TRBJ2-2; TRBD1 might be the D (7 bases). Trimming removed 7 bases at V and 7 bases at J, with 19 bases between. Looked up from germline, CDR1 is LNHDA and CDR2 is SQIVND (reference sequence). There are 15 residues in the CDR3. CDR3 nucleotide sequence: TGTGCCAGTAAGAAGGGGGCGCGGGGAATCGGGGAGCTGTTTTTT. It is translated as CASKKGARGIGELFF.

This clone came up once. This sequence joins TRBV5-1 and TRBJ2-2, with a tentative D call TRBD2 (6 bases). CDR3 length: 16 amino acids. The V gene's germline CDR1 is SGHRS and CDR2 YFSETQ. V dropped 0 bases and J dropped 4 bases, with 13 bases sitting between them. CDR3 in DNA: TGCGCCAGCAGCTTGGAGTTTTTTAGCGGCACCGGGGAGCTGTTTTTT. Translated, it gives CASSLEFFSGTGELFF.

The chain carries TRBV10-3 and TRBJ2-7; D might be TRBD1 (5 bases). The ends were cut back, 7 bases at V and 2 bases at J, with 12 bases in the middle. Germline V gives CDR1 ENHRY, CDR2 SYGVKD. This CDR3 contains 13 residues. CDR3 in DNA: TGTGCCATCAAACCGACAGTAGCCTACGAGCAGTACTTC. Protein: CAIKPTVAYEQYF.

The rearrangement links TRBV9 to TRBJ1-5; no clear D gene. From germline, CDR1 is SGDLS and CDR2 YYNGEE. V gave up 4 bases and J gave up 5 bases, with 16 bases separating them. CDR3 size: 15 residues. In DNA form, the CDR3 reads TGTGCCAGCAGCCCCCACCCCGGGTCAGATCAGCCCCAGCATTTT. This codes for CASSPHPGSDQPQHF.

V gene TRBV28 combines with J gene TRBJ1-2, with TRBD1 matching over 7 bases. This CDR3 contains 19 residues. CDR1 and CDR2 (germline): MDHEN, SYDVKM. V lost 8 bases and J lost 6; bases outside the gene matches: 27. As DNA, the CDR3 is TGTGCCAGCGGACAGGAGCCGCCCGCACAGGCAGGCACACGAGATGGCTACACCTTC. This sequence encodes CASGQEPPAQAGTRDGYTF.

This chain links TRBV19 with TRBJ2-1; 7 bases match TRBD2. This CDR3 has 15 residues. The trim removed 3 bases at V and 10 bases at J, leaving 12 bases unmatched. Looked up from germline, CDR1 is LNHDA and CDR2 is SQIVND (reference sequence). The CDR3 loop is CASSINGAGAEEQFF. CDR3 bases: TGTGCCAGTAGTATTAATGGTGCGGGAGCCGAGGAGCAGTTCTTC.